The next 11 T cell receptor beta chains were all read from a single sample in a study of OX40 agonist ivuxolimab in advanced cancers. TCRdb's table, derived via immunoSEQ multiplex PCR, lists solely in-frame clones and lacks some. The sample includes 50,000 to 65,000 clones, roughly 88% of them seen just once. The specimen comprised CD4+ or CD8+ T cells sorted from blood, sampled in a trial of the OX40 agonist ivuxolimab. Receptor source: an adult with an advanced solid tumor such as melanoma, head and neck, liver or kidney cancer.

The CDR3 spells CASSLTGDTEAFF. Here the CDR3 DNA reads TGTGCCAGCAGCCTAACAGGAGACACTGAAGCTTTCTTT. The rearrangement links TRBV6-5 to TRBJ1-1, with D perhaps matching TRBD1 (5 bases). V dropped 6 bases and J dropped 3 bases, with 11 bases sitting between them. This CDR3 is 13 amino acids long. CDR1 and CDR2 (germline): MNHEY, SVGAGI.

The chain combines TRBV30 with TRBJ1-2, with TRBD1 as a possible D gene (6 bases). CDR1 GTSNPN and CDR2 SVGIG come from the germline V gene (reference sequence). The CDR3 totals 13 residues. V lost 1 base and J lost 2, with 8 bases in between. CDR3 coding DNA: TGTGCCTGGAGTGAGGGGGGAAACTATGGCTACACCTTC. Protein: CAWSEGGNYGYTF.

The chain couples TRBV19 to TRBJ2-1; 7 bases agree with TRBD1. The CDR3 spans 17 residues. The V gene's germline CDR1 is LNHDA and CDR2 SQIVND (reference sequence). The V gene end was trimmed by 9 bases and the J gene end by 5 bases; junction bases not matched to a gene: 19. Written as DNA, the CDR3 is TGTGCCAGCACCAGGGGACAGATCCGAACCCTGAACAATGAGCAGTTCTTC. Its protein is CASTRGQIRTLNNEQFF.

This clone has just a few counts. The CDR3, as DNA: TGTGCCAGCAGCTTAGAGTATCAGCCCCAGCATTTT. Translating it yields CASSLEYQPQHF. V gene TRBV7-9 combines with J gene TRBJ1-5; D gene uncertain. The CDR3 is 12 amino acids. Germline CDR1 reads SEHNR; CDR2 reads FQNEAQ (reference sequence). V gave up 1 base and J gave up 5 bases, with 3 bases separating them.

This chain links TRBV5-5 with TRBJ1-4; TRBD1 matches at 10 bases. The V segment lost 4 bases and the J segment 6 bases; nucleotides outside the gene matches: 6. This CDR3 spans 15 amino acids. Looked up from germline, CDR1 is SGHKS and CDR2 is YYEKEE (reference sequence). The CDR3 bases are TGTGCCAGCAGCCGGGCGGGGACAGGGGATGAAAAACTGTTTTTT. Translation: CASSRAGTGDEKLFF.

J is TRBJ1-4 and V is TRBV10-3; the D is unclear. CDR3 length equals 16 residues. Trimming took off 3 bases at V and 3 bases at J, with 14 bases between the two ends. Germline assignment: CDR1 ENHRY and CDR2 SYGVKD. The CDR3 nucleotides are TGTGCCATCAGTGACGACCGGGCGGGCTCTAATGAAAAACTGTTTTTT. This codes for CAISDDRAGSNEKLFF.

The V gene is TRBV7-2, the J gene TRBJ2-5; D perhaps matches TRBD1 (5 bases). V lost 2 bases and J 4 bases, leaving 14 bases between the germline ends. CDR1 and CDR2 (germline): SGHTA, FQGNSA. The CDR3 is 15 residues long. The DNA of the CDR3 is TGTGCCAGCAGCTTACTAGGGGCGACCGGAGAGACCCAGTACTTC. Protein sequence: CASSLLGATGETQYF. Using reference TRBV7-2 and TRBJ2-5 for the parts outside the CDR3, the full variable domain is GAGVSQSPSNKVTEKGKDVELRCDPISGHTALYWYRQSLGQGLEFLIYFQGNSAPDKSGLPSDRFSAERTGGSVSTLTIQRTQQEDSAVYLCASSLLGATGETQYFGPGTRLLVL.

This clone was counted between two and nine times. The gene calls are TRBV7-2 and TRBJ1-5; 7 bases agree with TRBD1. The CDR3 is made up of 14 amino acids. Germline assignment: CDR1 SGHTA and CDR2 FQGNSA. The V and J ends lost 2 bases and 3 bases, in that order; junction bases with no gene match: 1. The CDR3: CASSLKGANQPQHF. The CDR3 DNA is TGTGCCAGCAGCTTAAAGGGGGCCAATCAGCCCCAGCATTTT.

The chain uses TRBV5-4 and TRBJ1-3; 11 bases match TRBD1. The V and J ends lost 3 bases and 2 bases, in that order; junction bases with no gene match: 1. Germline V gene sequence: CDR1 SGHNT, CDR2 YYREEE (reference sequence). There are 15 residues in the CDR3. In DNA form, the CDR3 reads TGTGCCAGCAGCTCGGACAGGGGGCCTGGAAACACCATATATTTT. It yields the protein CASSSDRGPGNTIYF.

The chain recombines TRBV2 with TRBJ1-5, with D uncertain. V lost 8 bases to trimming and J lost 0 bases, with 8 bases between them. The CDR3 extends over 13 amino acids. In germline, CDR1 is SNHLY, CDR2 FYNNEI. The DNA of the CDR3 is TGTGCCAGCTCTACGGATAGCAATCAGCCCCAGCATTTT. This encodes CASSTDSNQPQHF. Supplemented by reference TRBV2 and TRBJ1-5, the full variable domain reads EPEVTQTPSHQVTQMGQEVILRCVPISNHLYFYWYRQILGQKVEFLVSFYNNEISEKSEIFDDQFSVERPDGSNFTLKIRSTKLEDSAMYFCASSTDSNQPQHFGDGTRLSIL.

DNA of the CDR3: TGTGCCAGCAGCTTAGGTGGGGGGTTAAGCTCCTACAATGAGCAGTTCTTC. Residues: CASSLGGGLSSYNEQFF. The chain uses TRBV7-2 and TRBJ2-1; TRBD2 is a possible D gene (6 bases). Germline V gene sequence: CDR1 SGHTA, CDR2 FQGNSA. Trimming cost V 1 base and J 0 bases, with 13 bases left between them. The CDR3 length is 17 residues.